A single T cell receptor beta chain is shown here with its context. As to treatment: randomized to nivolumab then ipilimumab (arm A) or the reverse (arm B). The method was immunoSEQ multiplex PCR; TCRdb's version includes in-frame clones alone and lacks a portion of them. The table shows roughly 1,500 clones, with roughly a quarter occurring only once. This record belongs to a study of sequential checkpoint blockade in melanoma. Study as a whole: Arm A got nivolumab then ipilimumab; arm B the reverse, 1:1.

Germline V gene sequence: CDR1 LNHDA, CDR2 SQIVND (reference sequence). The CDR3 covers 14 residues. Deletions cut 6 bases from V and 5 bases from J, with 16 bases between. Here the sequenced sample was tumor tissue (inferred from file names), taken from a patient given nivolumab and ipilimumab in sequence. The receptor was derived from a human donor with melanoma. The chain is built from TRBV19 and TRBJ1-1; D gene uncertain. The CDR3 DNA sequence: TGTGCCAGTAGGGCCACAGCGGGGTCAACTGAAGCTTTCTTT. Translated, it gives CASRATAGSTEAFF. Full variable domain (remainder filled in from reference TRBV19 and TRBJ1-1): DGGITQSPKYLFRKEGQNVTLSCEQNLNHDAMYWYRQDPGQGLRLIYYSQIVNDFQKGDIAEGYSVSREKKESFPLTVTSAQKNPTAFYLCASRATAGSTEAFFGQGTRLTVV.